What follows are 23 T cell receptor beta chains derived from one specimen sequenced in a study of T cell repertoires in cytomegalovirus infection. One entry per CDR3 protein, called by TCRdb with MiXCR from the reads. The table records under 95,000 distinct CDR3 sequences, 4% of them present only once. The material sequenced was PBMCs. Receptor source: a human donor in good health (CMV status not recorded). Some clones in this sample may be carry-over from other donors' samples.

This clonotype was detected only a few times. CDR3 loop: CASSLDWDRELERIQYF. CDR3 sequence (DNA): TGTGCCAGCAGCTTAGATTGGGACAGGGAACTCGAAAGAATTCAGTACTTC. V gene TRBV11-2 combines with J gene TRBJ2-4, with 9 bases lining up with TRBD1. Trimming cost V 0 bases and J 10 bases; bases outside gene matches: 13. The germline gives CDR1 SGHAT, CDR2 FQNNGV. The CDR3 spans 17 residues.

Worth noting for this clonotype: A much larger clonotype is one base distant, so this may be a read error. Given the absence of the conserved phenylalanine or tryptophan at the CDR3 end, a read error is likely. The chain uses TRBV2 and TRBJ2-1; 8 bases fit TRBD2. CDR3 size: 15 residues. The germline gives CDR1 SNHLY, CDR2 FYNNEI. V lost 1 base, J lost 4 bases, and 3 bases stayed unmatched. CDR3 residues: CASSEDRGGYNEQFL. The CDR3 DNA is TGTGCCAGCAGTGAAGACCGGGGGGGATACAATGAGCAGTTCCTC.

This clonotype occurred many times. The gene calls are TRBV29-1 and TRBJ2-1, with 7 nucleotides matching TRBD1. Germline V gene sequence: CDR1 SQVTM, CDR2 ANQGSEA. The CDR3 is 13 amino acids. V trimming: 7 bases; J trimming: 3 bases; junction bases outside the gene matches: 6. The CDR3 nucleotides read TGCAGCGCCCGGTGGGACAGCTACAATGAGCAGTTCTTC. This gives the protein CSARWDSYNEQFF.

This clonotype has at least ten counts. A read error may account for a junction end that differs from germline. V and J are TRBV5-3 and TRBJ1-5; 9 nucleotides align to TRBD1. TRBV5-3 is designated an ORF whose function remains uncertain. CDR3 length: 19 residues. CDR3 DNA sequence: TGTGCCAGCAGCTCAGAGACAGGGGGGATCTTTATCAGCAATCAGCCCCAGCATTTT. As protein: CASSSETGGIFISNQPQHF.

This clonotype has a count of ten or more. The V call is TRBV12-5, the J call TRBJ2-2, with 9 nucleotides matching TRBD1. Trimming removed 6 bases from V and 5 bases from J; junction bases left unmatched: 7. The CDR3 contains 15 residues. Germline V CDR1 and CDR2: LGHNT, FRNRAP. In nucleotides, the CDR3 is TGTGCTAGTGGAACAGGGGGCCCCGGAACCGGGGAGCTGTTTTTT. Its translation: CASGTGGPGTGELFF.

At least ten counts were recorded for this clonotype. The rearrangement links TRBV29-1 to TRBJ1-1; D possibly corresponds to TRBD1 (5 bases). The germline V gene encodes CDR1 SQVTM and CDR2 ANQGSEA. This CDR3 has 13 residues. Trimming took 7 bases from V and 6 from J, leaving 18 bases between them. This CDR3 reads CSGARSQGAEAFF. For the CDR3, the DNA is TGCAGCGGCGCCCGGAGCCAGGGCGCTGAAGCTTTCTTT.

Many counts were recorded for this clonotype. The V gene is TRBV19, the J gene TRBJ1-5; D may be TRBD1 (5 bases). V gave up 4 bases and J gave up 3 bases, with 13 bases separating them. Germline CDR1 is LNHDA and CDR2 is SQIVND (reference sequence). This CDR3 contains 15 residues. CDR3 sequence: CASSSLGGVNQPQHF. For the CDR3, the DNA is TGTGCCAGTAGTAGCCTCGGGGGGGTCAATCAGCCCCAGCATTTT. Combining the CDR3 with reference TRBV19 and TRBJ1-5 gives the whole variable domain DGGITQSPKYLFRKEGQNVTLSCEQNLNHDAMYWYRQDPGQGLRLIYYSQIVNDFQKGDIAEGYSVSREKKESFPLTVTSAQKNPTAFYLCASSSLGGVNQPQHFGDGTRLSIL.

In this sample, this clonotype turned up many times. An end of the junction does not agree with germline; a read error may underlie this. This chain connects TRBV11-2 to TRBJ2-1; D is unresolved. The CDR3 totals 13 residues. The germline V gene encodes CDR1 SGHAT and CDR2 FQNNGV. CDR3 region: CASSQTPYNERFF. DNA for the CDR3: TGTGCCAGCAGCCAAACCCCCTACAATGAGCGGTTCTTC.

This clonotype has a count of ten or more. V and J are TRBV6-2 or TRBV6-3 and TRBJ1-5; the match to TRBD1 covers 7 bases. The CDR3 loop spans 14 amino acids. CDR1 MNHEY and CDR2 SVGEGT come from the germline V gene. With 5 bases clipped from V and 7 bases from J, the junction kept 8 bases outside the gene matches. CDR3 nucleotides: TGTGCCAGCAGTACGACAGGGCGGAAGCAGCCCCAGCATTTT. Protein: CASSTTGRKQPQHF.

At least ten counts were recorded for this clonotype. V gene TRBV14 combines with J gene TRBJ1-1; D is perhaps TRBD1 (5 bases). The length of the CDR3 is 16 residues. Per the germline V gene, CDR1 is SGHDN and CDR2 is FVKESK. Trimming shortened V by 4 bases and J by 6 bases, and 21 bases separated the two germline ends. The DNA for the CDR3 is TGTGCCAGCAGCCCCCGAAAGGGGCCGTTCGGCGCTGAAGCTTTCTTT. This sequence encodes CASSPRKGPFGAEAFF.

At least ten counts were recorded for this clonotype. The V and J genes are TRBV12-5 and TRBJ2-3, with 8 nucleotides matching TRBD2. Germline V gene sequence: CDR1 LGHNT, CDR2 FRNRAP. The ends lost 6 bases at V and 2 bases at J; junction bases unmatched: 4. This CDR3 has 14 amino acids. The CDR3 reads CASGLAGPTDTQYF. CDR3 coding DNA: TGTGCTAGTGGCTTAGCGGGACCCACAGATACGCAGTATTTT.

This clonotype occurred many times. This chain joins TRBV6-1 and TRBJ2-1; TRBD1 matches at 7 bases. Germline-derived CDR1 and CDR2 are MNHNS and SASEGT. V lost 4 bases and J lost 3; bases outside the gene matches: 6. The length of the CDR3 is 15 residues. The CDR3 reads CASSVLRDSYNEQFF. In nucleotides, the CDR3 is TGTGCCAGCAGTGTCCTCCGGGACAGCTACAATGAGCAGTTCTTC.

This clonotype has at least ten counts. CDR3 bases: TGTGCCAGCAGTTTCCAGACACTCCAAGAGACCCAGTACTTC. This codes for CASSFQTLQETQYF. This sequence joins TRBV6-2 or TRBV6-3 and TRBJ2-5; no clear D. The CDR3 is 14 amino acids. The germline gives CDR1 MNHEY, CDR2 SVGEGT. Trimming took off 4 bases at V and 1 base at J, with 10 bases between the two ends.

This clonotype has a count of ten or more. The rearrangement uses TRBV6-2 or TRBV6-3 and TRBJ2-3, with D tentatively TRBD2 (5 bases). Deletions cut 7 bases from V and 2 bases from J, with 13 bases between. The length of the CDR3 is 14 residues. The germline V gene has CDR1 MNHEY and CDR2 SVGEGT. This CDR3 is CASTSQSHTDTQYF. The CDR3 bases are TGTGCCAGCACTAGCCAGTCCCACACAGATACGCAGTATTTT.

The chain links TRBV7-2 to TRBJ1-2, with D possibly being TRBD1 (6 bases). The CDR3 loop spans 14 amino acids. The V end lost 0 bases, the J end lost 4 bases, and 9 bases lay between the germline ends. The germline V gene encodes CDR1 SGHTA and CDR2 FQGNSA. The DNA of the CDR3 is TGTGCCAGCAGCTTAGCGCAGGGGACCTATGGCTACACCTTC. It yields the protein CASSLAQGTYGYTF.

The sample holds many counts of this clonotype. This sequence joins TRBV11-2 and TRBJ2-3, with 10 positions matching TRBD2. The V gene's germline CDR1 is SGHAT and CDR2 FQNNGV. CDR3 length: 15 amino acids. J was trimmed by 6 bases and V by 2 bases; bases with no gene match: 5. The CDR3 protein is CASSLSGRGYDTQYF. The CDR3 nucleotides read TGTGCCAGCAGCTTAAGCGGGAGGGGGTACGATACGCAGTATTTT.

This clonotype was picked up many times. J is TRBJ2-7 and V is TRBV3-1; 12 bases map to TRBD2. Per the germline V gene, CDR1 is LGHDT and CDR2 is YNNKEL (reference sequence). J gave up 5 bases and V 2 bases, and 7 bases lay outside the gene matches. The CDR3 totals 16 residues. The CDR3 spells CASSQRPLAGGDEQYF. In DNA form, the CDR3 reads TGTGCCAGCAGCCAAAGGCCACTAGCGGGGGGTGACGAGCAGTACTTC.

The table lists this clonotype with many counts. CDR3 sequence (DNA): TGTGCCAGCAGCTTAGGGGGGGGGGGGGCGCATCATACGCAGTATTTT. It is translated as CASSLGGGGAHHTQYF. The rearrangement joins TRBV7-8 to TRBJ2-3; the D gene is possibly TRBD2 (7 bases). V lost 1 base and J 7 bases, leaving 18 bases between the germline ends. CDR1 and CDR2 from the germline V gene are SGHVS and FQNEAQ. This CDR3 region has 16 residues.

This clonotype has only a few counts. The genes are TRBV7-2 and TRBJ2-7, with 12 bases lining up with TRBD2. The CDR3 is 15 residues long. Germline V gene lookup returns CDR1 SGHTA and CDR2 FQGNSA. J was trimmed by 6 bases and V by 0 bases; bases with no gene match: 3. The CDR3 DNA follows: TGTGCCAGCAGCTTAGCACTAGCGGGAGGACGCGAGCAGTACTTC. This codes for CASSLALAGGREQYF.

Ten or more counts support this clonotype. The V and J genes are TRBV7-9 and TRBJ2-1; D uncertain. This CDR3 is built from 12 residues. Germline CDR1 is SEHNR and CDR2 is FQNEAQ (reference sequence). The V end lost 6 bases, the J end lost 7 bases, and 10 bases lay between the germline ends. The CDR3 nucleotides are TGTGCCAGCAGGACTGCTAGGAATGAGCAGTTCTTC. Its translation: CASRTARNEQFF.

Worth noting for this clonotype: A much larger clone differs from this one at a single base, so this may be a read error. J is TRBJ1-3 and V is TRBV7-2; 8 bases are shared with TRBD1. CDR3 size: 19 residues. Germline CDR1 and CDR2: SGHTA and FQGNSA. V dropped 1 base and J dropped 4; count of bases not matched to a gene: 15. DNA for the CDR3: TGTGCCAGCAGCTTAGTTACCAGGGGGCGCGGGATGGCCGGAAACACCATATATTTT. It yields the protein CASSLVTRGRGMAGNTIYF.

The J gene is TRBJ2-5, the V gene TRBV7-2; TRBD2 might be the D (5 bases). Trimming took off 5 bases at V and 3 bases at J, with 13 bases between the two ends. This CDR3 has 14 residues. Germline V gives CDR1 SGHTA, CDR2 FQGNSA. CDR3 region: CASSHMTTEETQYF. Here the CDR3 DNA reads TGTGCCAGCAGCCACATGACTACAGAAGAGACCCAGTACTTC.

In its sample, this clonotype was seen many times. The chain has TRBV28 and TRBJ2-5; D is undetermined. This CDR3 contains 11 residues. V dropped 6 bases and J dropped 4 bases, with 6 bases sitting between them. CDR1 is MDHEN and CDR2 is SYDVKM in the germline V gene. The CDR3 coding sequence is TGTGCCAGCAGGTGGGGAGAGACCCAGTACTTC. Protein: CASRWGETQYF.